Each of the 12 T cell receptor beta chains below was sequenced from the same sample in a study of blood T cell repertoires in COVID-19 (dated by TCRdb to 2020 to 2022). The method was the immunoSEQ multiplex PCR assay. Imported from immuneACCESS, the table was reduced by TCRdb to in-frame sequences with V and J called. These copies leave out some clones; in studies compared against another copy, an unresolved V gene accounts for under half, and the cause of the remainder is not known. The sample has a few hundred thousand clones on record, roughly nine tenths of them singletons. The top ten constitute approximately 5.2% of the sample. The specimen was PBMCs or T cells enriched from blood (not recorded which). These receptors were obtained from a woman younger than 45 who had recovered from COVID-19.

This clone was recorded only once. This sequence joins TRBV5-6 and TRBJ1-2; 9 bases match TRBD1. The germline CDR1 and CDR2 sequences are SGHDT and YYEEEE. This CDR3 has 15 residues. Trimming removed 2 bases from V and 4 bases from J; junction bases left unmatched: 6. The CDR3 nucleotides read TGTGCCAGCAGCTTCCCCGGGACAGGGAGCTATGGCTACACCTTC. It codes for CASSFPGTGSYGYTF.

This sequence joins TRBV19 and TRBJ1-1, with D hard to call. V was pared by 5 bases and J by 1 base, with 8 bases between. CDR1 and CDR2 from the germline V gene are LNHDA and SQIVND (reference sequence). The CDR3 has 13 amino acids. The DNA of the CDR3 is TGTGCCAGTAGTTCGACACCGAACACTGAAGCTTTCTTT. This translates into CASSSTPNTEAFF.

The rearrangement links TRBV9 to TRBJ1-2, with 9 bases fitting TRBD1. CDR3 size: 15 residues. V was clipped by 3 bases and J by 6 bases; unmatched bases: 9. The germline V gene encodes CDR1 SGDLS and CDR2 YYNGEE. DNA of the CDR3: TGTGCCAGCAGCGCCCCGGGACAGGGAATTAATGGCTACACCTTC. This gives the protein CASSAPGQGINGYTF.

The CDR3 reads CASRPDRGRGDYGYTF. CDR3 coding DNA: TGTGCCAGCAGGCCCGACAGGGGGCGTGGAGATTATGGCTACACCTTC. V and J are TRBV11-2 and TRBJ1-2; 10 bases fit TRBD1. The CDR3 extends over 16 amino acids. With V trimmed by 6 bases and J by 5 bases, 12 bases remained unmatched. Per the germline V gene, CDR1 is SGHAT and CDR2 is FQNNGV.

The chain uses TRBV24-1 and TRBJ2-3, with 8 bases identical to TRBD1. V dropped 5 bases and J dropped 5; count of bases not matched to a gene: 8. Germline CDR1 and CDR2: KGHDR and SFDVKD. The CDR3 totals 15 residues. The CDR3 DNA reads TGTGCCACCAGTGCCGCGACAGGGGATATAGATACGCAGTATTTT. Encoded protein: CATSAATGDIDTQYF.

The chain uses TRBV2 and TRBJ2-2; D not certain. Germline CDR1 SNHLY, CDR2 FYNNEI. The CDR3 has 14 amino acids. V lost 7 bases to trimming and J lost 2 bases, with 11 bases between them. The CDR3 here is CASKSRQNTGELFF. In nucleotides, the CDR3 is TGTGCCAGCAAGAGCCGACAAAACACCGGGGAGCTGTTTTTT.

The rearrangement joins TRBV4-2 to TRBJ2-1, with no clear D. Trimming removed 1 base at V and 7 bases at J, with 11 bases between. CDR3 length: 14 residues. Looked up from germline, CDR1 is LGHNA and CDR2 is YNFKEQ. CDR3 region: CASSQVPNPNEQFF. The DNA for the CDR3 is TGTGCCAGCAGCCAAGTCCCTAACCCAAATGAGCAGTTCTTC.

This chain links TRBV20-1 with TRBJ1-1; D possibly corresponds to TRBD1 (6 bases). This CDR3 spans 14 amino acids. The germline V gene has CDR1 DFQATT and CDR2 SNEGSKA (reference sequence). Trimming cost V 3 bases and J 1 base, with 12 bases left between them. The CDR3 DNA reads as TGCAGTGCTAGTTGGCCGACAGGGAACACTGAAGCTTTCTTT. This gives the protein CSASWPTGNTEAFF.

The CDR3 bases are TGTGCCTGGAGTGTCATGAACTTTAGGGGGAGTCGGATGGGAAACACCATATATTTT. Translating it yields CAWSVMNFRGSRMGNTIYF. The chain uses TRBV30 and TRBJ1-3, with D possibly matching TRBD1 (6 bases). The CDR3 loop spans 19 amino acids. V shed 0 bases and J shed 4 bases, with 25 bases lying between them. Germline V gives CDR1 GTSNPN, CDR2 SVGIG (reference sequence).

The rearrangement joins TRBV5-1 to TRBJ1-1, with a weak D call TRBD1 (5 bases). This CDR3 is built from 14 residues. V dropped 0 bases and J dropped 10 bases, with 16 bases sitting between them. The germline V gene encodes CDR1 SGHRS and CDR2 YFSETQ. The CDR3 region is CASSLDGSVGGAFF. CDR3 nucleotides: TGCGCCAGCAGCTTGGATGGATCGGTCGGGGGAGCTTTCTTT.

The chain links TRBV10-3 to TRBJ1-5; the D gene is possibly TRBD1 (6 bases). CDR3 length: 15 amino acids. With 3 bases removed from V and 3 bases from J, the gap between germline ends came to 12 bases. Germline V gives CDR1 ENHRY, CDR2 SYGVKD. The CDR3 DNA is TGTGCCATCAGTGATGACCGGGACACCAATCAGCCCCAGCATTTT. It codes for CAISDDRDTNQPQHF.

This chain joins TRBV3-1 (or the pseudogene TRBV3-2) and TRBJ1-4, with 11 bases matching TRBD1. The CDR3 is made up of 17 amino acids. Unmatched junction bases numbered 4, after V lost 4 bases and J lost 0 bases. Per the germline V gene, CDR1 is LGHDT and CDR2 is YNNKEL (reference sequence). CDR3 in DNA: TGTGCCAGCAGCCCTGGGACAGGGGGAGCAACTAATGAAAAACTGTTTTTT. The encoded protein is CASSPGTGGATNEKLFF.